These T cell receptor beta chains were read from a single sample in a study of Graves' ophthalmopathy and Graves' hyperthyroidism. TCRdb recomputed calls from the multiplex PCR reads with MiXCR, one row per CDR3 protein. Here the sample spans 740,000 or so distinct CDR3 sequences, roughly 41% being singletons. The sample was peripheral blood. Receptors were obtained from an adult man with Graves' ophthalmopathy. Each CDR3 is given with its conserved first and last residue. Each record gives: J gene, clone size, V gene, D gene, CDR3 protein, CDR3 DNA. D genes are given only for firm matches. Some rows have no size entry. The others give once, few or many, or a class for an expanded clone.

>TRBJ1-3|NA|TRBV10-3|NA
CAIRLDRGGPGNTTYF
TGTGCCATCAGGTTGGATAGGGGGGGGCCTGGAAACACCACATATTTT
>TRBJ2-5|few|TRBV19|NA
CASSIPGQGRETQYF
TGTGCCAGTAGTATTCCGGGACAAGGGAGAGAGACCCAGTACTTC
>TRBJ2-7|NA|TRBV2|NA
CASSERGSRFIYEQYF
TGTGCCAGCAGTGAAAGGGGGAGTAGGTTTATCTACGAGCAGTACTTC
>TRBJ1-6|NA|TRBV20-1|NA
CSASGLVNSPLHF
TGCAGTGCTTCGGGACTGGTTAATTCACCCCTCCACTTT
>TRBJ1-1|NA|TRBV19|NA
CASSILGVKTEAFF
TGTGCCAGTAGTATTCTGGGGGTGAAGACTGAAGCTTTCTTT
>TRBJ1-2|NA|TRBV29-1|NA
CSPAEGYTF
TGCAGCCCCGCGGAGGGCTACACCTTC
>TRBJ1-1|NA|TRBV6-2/TRBV6-3|TRBD1
CASKPTGENTEAFF
TGTGCCAGCAAACCGACAGGGGAGAACACTGAAGCTTTCTTT
>TRBJ2-5|many|TRBV10-3|TRBD2
CAISDGLAGNSQYF
TGTGCCATCAGTGACGGACTAGCGGGAAATTCCCAGTACTTC
>TRBJ2-7|once|TRBV11-2|NA
CASSLASSYGQYF
TGTGCCAGCAGCTTAGCATCCAGCTACGGGCAGTACTTC
>TRBJ2-2|NA|TRBV19|NA
CASSILTANTGELFF
TGTGCCAGTAGTATCCTGACAGCGAACACCGGGGAGCTGTTTTTT
>TRBJ1-2|few|TRBV12-3/TRBV12-4|NA
CASSLEGVYYGYTF
TGTGCCAGCAGTTTAGAGGGGGTCTACTATGGCTACACCTTC
>TRBJ1-1|NA|TRBV2|NA
CASTRHRANTKAFF
TGTGCCAGCACAAGACACCGCGCGAACACTAAAGCTTTCTTT
>TRBJ1-5|NA|TRBV10-1|NA
CASSEPAISNQPQHF
TGTGCCAGCAGTGAACCGGCAATTAGCAATCAGCCCCAGCATTTT
>TRBJ1-5|few|TRBV2|NA
CAGAIEGQNQPQHF
TGTGCCGGCGCAATTGAAGGTCAAAATCAGCCCCAGCATTTT
>TRBJ2-7|NA|TRBV3-1|NA
CASSQVVASDEQYF
TGTGCCAGCAGCCAGGTCGTCGCTTCCGACGAGCAGTACTTC